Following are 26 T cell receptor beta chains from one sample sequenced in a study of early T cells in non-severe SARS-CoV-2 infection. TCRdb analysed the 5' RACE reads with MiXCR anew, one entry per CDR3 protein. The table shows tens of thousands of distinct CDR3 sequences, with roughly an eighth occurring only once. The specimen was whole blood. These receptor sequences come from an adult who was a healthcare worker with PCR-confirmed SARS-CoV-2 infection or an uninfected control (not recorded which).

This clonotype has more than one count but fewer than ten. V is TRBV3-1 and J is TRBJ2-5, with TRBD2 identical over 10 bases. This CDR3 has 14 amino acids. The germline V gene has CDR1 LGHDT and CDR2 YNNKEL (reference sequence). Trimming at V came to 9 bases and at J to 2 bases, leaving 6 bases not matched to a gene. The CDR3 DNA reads TGTGCCAGTAGTCAGCGGGGGGGACAAGAGACCCAGTACTTC. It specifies CASSQRGGQETQYF.

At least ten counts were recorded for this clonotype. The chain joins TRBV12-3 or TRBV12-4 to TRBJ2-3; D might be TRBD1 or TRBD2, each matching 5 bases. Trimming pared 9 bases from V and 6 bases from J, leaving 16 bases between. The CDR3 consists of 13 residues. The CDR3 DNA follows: TGTGCCAGTAGGGACCCGGCAGGTGATACGCAGTATTTT. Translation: CASRDPAGDTQYF.

The chain's CDR3 is CASSLGGRAQDTQYF. The CDR3 DNA reads as TGTGCCAGCAGCTTGGGGGGCAGGGCCCAAGATACGCAGTATTTT. This chain uses TRBV5-8 with TRBJ2-3, with a weak D call TRBD1 (5 bases). Germline assignment: CDR1 SGHTS and CDR2 YDEGEE. The CDR3 is 15 residues long. Trimming cost V 0 bases and J 5 bases, with 13 bases left between them.

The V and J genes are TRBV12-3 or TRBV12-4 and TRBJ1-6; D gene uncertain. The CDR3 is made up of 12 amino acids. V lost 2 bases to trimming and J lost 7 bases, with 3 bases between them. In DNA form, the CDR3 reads TGTGCCAGCAGTTTAACCAATTCACCCCTCCACTTT. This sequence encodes CASSLTNSPLHF.

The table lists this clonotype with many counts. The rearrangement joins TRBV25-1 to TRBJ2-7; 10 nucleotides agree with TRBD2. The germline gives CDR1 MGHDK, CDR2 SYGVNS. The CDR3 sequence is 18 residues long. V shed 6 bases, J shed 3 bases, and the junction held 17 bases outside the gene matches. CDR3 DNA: TGTGCCAGCAGAAGTGGGCAGCGGGAGGGCCTCTATAACTACGAGCAGTACTTC. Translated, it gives CASRSGQREGLYNYEQYF.

CDR3 residues: CASSYRGSYEQYF. The DNA of the CDR3 is TGTGCCAGCAGTTATCGGGGCTCCTACGAGCAGTACTTC. V usage is TRBV6-5 and J usage is TRBJ2-7; D perhaps matches TRBD2 (5 bases). Germline CDR1 and CDR2: MNHEY and SVGAGI. Trimming shortened V by 3 bases and J by 0 bases, and 6 bases separated the two germline ends. The CDR3 totals 13 residues.

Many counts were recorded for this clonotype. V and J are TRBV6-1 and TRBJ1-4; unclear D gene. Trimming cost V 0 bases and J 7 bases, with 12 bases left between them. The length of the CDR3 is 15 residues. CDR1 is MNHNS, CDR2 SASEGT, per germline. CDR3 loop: CASSEASYRGEKLFF. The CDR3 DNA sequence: TGTGCCAGCAGTGAAGCCAGCTACCGCGGTGAAAAACTGTTTTTT.

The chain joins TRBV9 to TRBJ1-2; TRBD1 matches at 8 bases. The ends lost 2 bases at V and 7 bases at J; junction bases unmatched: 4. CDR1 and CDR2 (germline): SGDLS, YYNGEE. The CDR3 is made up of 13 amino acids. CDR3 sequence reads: CASSVADRVGYTF. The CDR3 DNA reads TGTGCCAGCAGCGTGGCGGACAGGGTTGGCTACACCTTC.

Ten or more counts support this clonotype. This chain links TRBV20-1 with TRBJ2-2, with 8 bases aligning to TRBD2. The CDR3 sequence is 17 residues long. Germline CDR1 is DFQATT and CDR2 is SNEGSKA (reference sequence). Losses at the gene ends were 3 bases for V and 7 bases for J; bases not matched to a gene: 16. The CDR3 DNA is TGCAGTGCTAGCAGAGGTCCGGGACTAGGTCGAGACGGGGAGCTGTTTTTT. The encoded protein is CSASRGPGLGRDGELFF.

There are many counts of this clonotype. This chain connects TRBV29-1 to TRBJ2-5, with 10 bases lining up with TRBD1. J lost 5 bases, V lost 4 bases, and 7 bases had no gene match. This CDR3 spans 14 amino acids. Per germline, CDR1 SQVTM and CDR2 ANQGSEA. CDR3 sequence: CSVGQGAGTETQYF. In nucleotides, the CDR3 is TGCAGCGTTGGACAGGGGGCTGGTACGGAGACCCAGTACTTC. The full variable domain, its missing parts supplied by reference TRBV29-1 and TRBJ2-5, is SAVISQKPSRDICQRGTSLTIQCQVDSQVTMMFWYRQQPGQSLTLIATANQGSEATYESGFVIDKFPISRPNLTFSTLTVSNMSPEDSSIYLCSVGQGAGTETQYFGPGTRLLVL.

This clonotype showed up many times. This chain's CDR3 is CSAGPTGKNIQYF. The CDR3 coding sequence is TGCAGTGCCGGACCGACAGGCAAAAACATTCAGTACTTC. The genes are TRBV20-1 and TRBJ2-4, with D perhaps TRBD1 (6 bases). The CDR3 extends over 13 amino acids. V dropped 6 bases and J dropped 3 bases, with 12 bases sitting between them. Per germline, CDR1 DFQATT and CDR2 SNEGSKA (reference sequence).

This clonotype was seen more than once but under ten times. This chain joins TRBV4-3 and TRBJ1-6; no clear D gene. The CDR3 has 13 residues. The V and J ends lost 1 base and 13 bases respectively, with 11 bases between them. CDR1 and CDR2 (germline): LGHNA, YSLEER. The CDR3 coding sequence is TGCGCCAGCAGCCAAGGCCAAAGGGCCCCCCTCCACTTT. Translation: CASSQGQRAPLHF.

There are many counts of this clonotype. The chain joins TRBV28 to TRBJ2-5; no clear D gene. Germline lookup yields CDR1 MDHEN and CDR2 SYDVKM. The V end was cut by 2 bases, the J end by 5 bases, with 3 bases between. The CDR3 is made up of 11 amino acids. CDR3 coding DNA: TGTGCCAGCAGTTTAAGGGAGACCCAGTACTTC. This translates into CASSLRETQYF.

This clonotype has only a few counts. The CDR3 sequence is CASSQEGGSTDTQYF. CDR3 coding DNA: TGCGCCAGCAGCCAAGAAGGGGGCTCCACAGATACGCAGTATTTT. V and J are TRBV4-3 and TRBJ2-3, with 7 bases that match TRBD1. The CDR3 length is 15 residues. Germline V gene sequence: CDR1 LGHNA, CDR2 YSLEER. V gave up 0 bases and J gave up 2 bases; unmatched junction bases: 2.

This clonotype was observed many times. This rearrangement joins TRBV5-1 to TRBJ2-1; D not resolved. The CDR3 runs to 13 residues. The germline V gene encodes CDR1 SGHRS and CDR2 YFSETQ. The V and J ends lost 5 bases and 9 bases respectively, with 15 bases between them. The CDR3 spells CASSPDRDPEQFF. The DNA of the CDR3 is TGCGCCAGCAGTCCAGACCGAGATCCTGAGCAGTTCTTC.

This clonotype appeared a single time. The CDR3 bases are TGTGCCATCAGTGGCTTCGAACGGGAAGCTTTCTTT. Its protein is CAISGFEREAFF. The chain joins TRBV10-3 to TRBJ1-1; D unresolved. Germline V gives CDR1 ENHRY, CDR2 SYGVKD. V gave up 4 bases and J gave up 8 bases, with 11 bases separating them. CDR3 length equals 12 residues.

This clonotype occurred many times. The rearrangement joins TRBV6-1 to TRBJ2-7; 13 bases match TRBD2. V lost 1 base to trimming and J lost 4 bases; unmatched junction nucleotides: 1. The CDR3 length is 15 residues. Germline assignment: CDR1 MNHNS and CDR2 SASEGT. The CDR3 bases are TGTGCCAGCAGTGAAGGGACTAGCGGGAGTTACGAGCAGTACTTC. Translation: CASSEGTSGSYEQYF.

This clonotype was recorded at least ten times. As DNA, the CDR3 is TGTGCCAGCAGTGAAACAGCTAACTATGGCTACACCTTC. This codes for CASSETANYGYTF. The chain combines TRBV6-1 with TRBJ1-2; D uncertain. The germline V gene encodes CDR1 MNHNS and CDR2 SASEGT. CDR3 length: 13 amino acids. Trimming took off 2 bases at V and 0 bases at J, with 4 bases between the two ends.

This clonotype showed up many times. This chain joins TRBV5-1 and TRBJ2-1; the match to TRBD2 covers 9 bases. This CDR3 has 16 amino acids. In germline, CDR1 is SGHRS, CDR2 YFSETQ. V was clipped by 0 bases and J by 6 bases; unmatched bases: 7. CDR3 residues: CASSLGSSSGTNEQFF. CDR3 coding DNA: TGCGCCAGCAGCTTGGGATCGTCTAGCGGGACCAATGAGCAGTTCTTC.

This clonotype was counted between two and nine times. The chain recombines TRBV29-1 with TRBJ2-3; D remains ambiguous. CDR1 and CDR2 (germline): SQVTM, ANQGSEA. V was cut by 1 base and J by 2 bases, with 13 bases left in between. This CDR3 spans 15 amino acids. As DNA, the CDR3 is TGCAGCGTTGAAGGGTCCTCCCTTACCACAGATACGCAGTATTTT. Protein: CSVEGSSLTTDTQYF.

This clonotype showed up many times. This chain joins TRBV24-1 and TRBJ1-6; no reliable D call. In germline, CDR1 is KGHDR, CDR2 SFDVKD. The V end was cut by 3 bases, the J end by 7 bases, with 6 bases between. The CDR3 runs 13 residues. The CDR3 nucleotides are TGTGCCACCAGTGATGGGTCGAATTCACCCCTCCACTTT. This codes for CATSDGSNSPLHF.

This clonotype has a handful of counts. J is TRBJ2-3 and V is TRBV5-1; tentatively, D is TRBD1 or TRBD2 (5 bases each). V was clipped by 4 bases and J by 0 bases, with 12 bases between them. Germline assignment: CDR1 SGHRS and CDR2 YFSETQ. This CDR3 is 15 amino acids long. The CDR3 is CASSGDGSSTDTQYF. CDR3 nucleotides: TGCGCCAGCAGCGGGGACGGATCTAGCACAGATACGCAGTATTTT.

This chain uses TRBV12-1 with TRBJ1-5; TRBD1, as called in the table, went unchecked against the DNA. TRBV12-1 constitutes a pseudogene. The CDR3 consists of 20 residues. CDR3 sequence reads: CASSFEQAWGARIGNQPQHF. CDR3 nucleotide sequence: TGTGCCAGCAGCTTTGAGCAGGCGTGGGGGGCGCGGATAGGCAATCAGCCCCAGCATTTT.

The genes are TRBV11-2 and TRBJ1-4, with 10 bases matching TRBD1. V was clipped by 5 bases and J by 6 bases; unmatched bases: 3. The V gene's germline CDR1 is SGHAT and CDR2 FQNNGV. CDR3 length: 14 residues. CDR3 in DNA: TGTGCCAGCAGCCAGGGACAGGGGTATGAAAAACTGTTTTTT. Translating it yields CASSQGQGYEKLFF.

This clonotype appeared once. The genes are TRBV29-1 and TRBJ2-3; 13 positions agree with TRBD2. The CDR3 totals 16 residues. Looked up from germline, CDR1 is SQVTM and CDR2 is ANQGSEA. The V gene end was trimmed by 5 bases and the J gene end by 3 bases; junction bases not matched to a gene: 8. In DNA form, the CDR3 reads TGCAGCGTTCAACGGACTAGCGGGGGATTTACAGATACGCAGTATTTT. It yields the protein CSVQRTSGGFTDTQYF.

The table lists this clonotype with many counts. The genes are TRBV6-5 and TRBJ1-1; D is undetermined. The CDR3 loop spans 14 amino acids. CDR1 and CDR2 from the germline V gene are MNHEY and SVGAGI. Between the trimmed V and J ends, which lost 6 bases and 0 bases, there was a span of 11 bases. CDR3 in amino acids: CASRHRGMNTEAFF. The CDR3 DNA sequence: TGTGCCAGCAGACACCGGGGTATGAACACTGAAGCTTTCTTT.